These 31 T cell receptor beta chains originate from one sample sequenced in a study of T cell responses to AZD1222 COVID-19 vaccine (TCRdb year 2021). Reading the label with the study, this specimen's time point is: baseline before first vaccination. The method was the immunoSEQ multiplex PCR assay. In its TCRdb copy, this immuneACCESS table keeps in-frame sequences only and misses some clones. Where compared with another copy, unresolved V genes explain less than half of these, and the others have no known cause. For this sample the table gives about 99,000 clones, of which about 85% were detected only once. The ten top clones hold around 2.7% of the sample. Source: peripheral blood, taken on day 0 of AZD1222 vaccination. Receptor source: an adult in good health.

The CDR3 is CASSPDGIEQYF. CDR3 DNA sequence: TGTGCCAGCAGCCCGGACGGGATCGAGCAGTACTTC. This chain connects TRBV11-3 to TRBJ2-7; D might be TRBD2 (5 bases). The CDR3 spans 12 residues. V lost 5 bases to trimming and J lost 6 bases, with 11 bases between them. CDR1 is SGHNT, CDR2 YENEEA, per germline.

This chain joins TRBV10-3 and TRBJ1-1; possibly TRBD1 for D (5 bases). The germline CDR1 and CDR2 sequences are ENHRY and SYGVKD. Between the trimmed V and J ends, which lost 2 bases and 2 bases, there was a span of 15 bases. The CDR3 sequence is 16 residues long. The CDR3 spells CAISEIGGGTNTEAFF. The CDR3 DNA follows: TGTGCCATCAGTGAGATTGGCGGGGGGACTAACACTGAAGCTTTCTTT.

This clone appeared a single time. CDR3 coding DNA: TGTGCCATCAGTGAGTCCTGGGACAGGGGAGGCACTGAAGCTTTCTTT. Translation gives CAISESWDRGGTEAFF. V usage is TRBV10-3 and J usage is TRBJ1-1; 10 bases fit TRBD1. Germline V gene sequence: CDR1 ENHRY, CDR2 SYGVKD. J gave up 4 bases and V 0 bases, and 5 bases lay outside the gene matches. This CDR3 contains 16 residues.

CDR3 in DNA: TGTGCCAGCAGCGAGATCGGGATGGACTACGAGCAGTACGTC. Its translation is CASSEIGMDYEQYV. This chain uses TRBV6-2 or TRBV6-3 with TRBJ2-7; weak D call: TRBD2 (5 bases). This CDR3 is 14 amino acids long. Trimming removed 6 bases at V and 3 bases at J, with 15 bases between. Germline CDR1 is MNHEY and CDR2 is SVGEGT.

The genes are TRBV4-3 and TRBJ2-5; no reliable D call. Trimming removed 0 bases from V and 0 bases from J, with 8 bases in between. This CDR3 comprises 15 residues. The germline V gene has CDR1 LGHNA and CDR2 YSLEER. CDR3 DNA: TGCGCCAGCAGCCAAGAAGGTCGGAACCAAGAGACCCAGTACTTC. This codes for CASSQEGRNQETQYF.

This clone appeared a few times. V gene TRBV7-3 combines with J gene TRBJ2-2; a weak D match, TRBD2 (6 bases). Germline lookup yields CDR1 SGHTA and CDR2 FQGTGA. The CDR3 consists of 17 residues. The germline V and J ends were trimmed by 1 base and 5 bases, with 17 bases remaining between them. The CDR3 DNA follows: TGTGCCAGCAGCTTAAACTCCAACGGCGGGGCTACCGGGGAGCTGTTTTTT. Residues: CASSLNSNGGATGELFF.

The chain combines TRBV18 with TRBJ1-1, with D unresolved. Germline CDR1 and CDR2: KGHSH and LQKENI. Trimming took off 5 bases at V and 1 base at J, with 11 bases between the two ends. The CDR3 consists of 14 residues. In nucleotides, the CDR3 is TGTGCCAGCTCATCCCTTCCCAGGAACACTGAAGCTTTCTTT. This translates into CASSSLPRNTEAFF.

The CDR3 coding sequence is TGTGCCAGCAGTTCCAGTACCTATGGCTACACCTTC. Amino acids: CASSSSTYGYTF. V is TRBV12-3 or TRBV12-4 and J is TRBJ1-2; no firm D call. The CDR3 totals 12 residues. The V end was cut by 4 bases, the J end by 4 bases, with 7 bases between.

Here the CDR3 DNA reads TGTGCCAGCAGTGAAGGCAGGGGCCCCGCTAACTATGGCTACACCTTC. Protein product: CASSEGRGPANYGYTF. The rearrangement uses TRBV6-1 and TRBJ1-2; TRBD1 is a possible D gene (6 bases). CDR1 is MNHNS, CDR2 SASEGT, per germline. The CDR3 contains 16 residues. V lost 1 base and J 0 bases, leaving 12 bases between the germline ends.

The V gene is TRBV4-3, the J gene TRBJ2-3; a possible D gene is TRBD2 (7 bases). This CDR3 has 15 amino acids. Between the trimmed V and J ends, which lost 2 bases and 2 bases, there was a span of 11 bases. The germline V gene has CDR1 LGHNA and CDR2 YSLEER. CDR3 region: CASSQRGGATDTQYF. The CDR3 DNA is TGCGCCAGCAGCCAAAGGGGGGGGGCCACAGATACGCAGTATTTT.

V usage is TRBV2 and J usage is TRBJ2-5, with 9 positions matching TRBD2. The V and J ends lost 3 bases and 5 bases, in that order; junction bases with no gene match: 10. The germline CDR1 and CDR2 sequences are SNHLY and FYNNEI. The CDR3 length is 16 residues. The DNA for the CDR3 is TGTGCCAGCAGTGATCGTCTAGCGGGACGAGGCGAGACCCAGTACTTC. Translation gives CASSDRLAGRGETQYF.

This clone was counted between two and nine times. The chain employs TRBV6-5 and TRBJ2-5; 9 bases agree with TRBD1. The CDR3 has 14 amino acids. Germline V gene data show CDR1 as MNHEY and CDR2 as SVGAGI. V was pared by 5 bases and J by 1 base, with 2 bases of the junction left unmatched. The DNA for the CDR3 is TGTGCCAGCAGTACAGGGGGCGGCCAAGAGACCCAGTACTTC. This sequence encodes CASSTGGGQETQYF.

The CDR3 coding sequence is TGCAGCGTTGAAATTAACTATGGCTACACCTTC. Translated: CSVEINYGYTF. This chain uses TRBV29-1 with TRBJ1-2; D uncertain. CDR1 is SQVTM, CDR2 ANQGSEA, per germline. This CDR3 spans 11 amino acids. The V gene lost 2 bases and the J gene lost 1 base, with 2 bases spanning the gap.

Details on this clone: The identical CDR3 is also encoded by other nucleotide sequences in the sample. The chain recombines TRBV19 with TRBJ1-5, with D tentatively TRBD1 (6 bases). V was clipped by 2 bases and J by 1 base, with 9 bases between them. The germline CDR1 and CDR2 sequences are LNHDA and SQIVND (reference sequence). This CDR3 is 15 amino acids long. The chain's CDR3 is CASSIQGTSNQPQHF. The CDR3 bases are TGTGCCAGTAGTATACAGGGGACGAGCAATCAGCCCCAGCATTTT.

The chain couples TRBV10-3 to TRBJ2-7, with 9 nucleotides matching TRBD2. The CDR3 contains 16 residues. Per the germline V gene, CDR1 is ENHRY and CDR2 is SYGVKD. The V gene end was trimmed by 3 bases and the J gene end by 0 bases; junction bases not matched to a gene: 6. The CDR3 bases are TGTGCCATCAGTGATCCCGGGACTAGCAGCTCCTACGAGCAGTACTTC. It encodes CAISDPGTSSSYEQYF.

J is TRBJ2-7 and V is TRBV12-2. TRBV12-2 is labeled a pseudogene. The CDR3 length is 17 residues. This CDR3 reads CASRLGLGRAHLYEQYV. The CDR3 coding sequence is TGTGCAAGTCGCTTAGGCCTGGGGCGGGCGCATCTCTACGAGCAGTACGTC.

The CDR3 DNA sequence: TGCAGTGCTAGTGGGCGCAGGGGCGGCACTGAAGCTTTCTTT. Translated, it gives CSASGRRGGTEAFF. The V and J genes are TRBV20-1 and TRBJ1-1; D is possibly TRBD1 (6 bases). Germline CDR1 is DFQATT and CDR2 is SNEGSKA (reference sequence). The V gene lost 3 bases and the J gene lost 4 bases, with 15 bases spanning the gap. This CDR3 contains 14 residues.

The chain employs TRBV3-1 (or the pseudogene TRBV3-2) and TRBJ1-3; TRBD1 is a possible D gene (5 bases). Germline V gene lookup returns CDR1 LGHDT and CDR2 YNNKEL (reference sequence). V lost 1 base to trimming and J lost 4 bases, with 11 bases between them. This CDR3 spans 15 amino acids. In DNA form, the CDR3 reads TGTGCCAGCAGCCAAGTAAGGGCAGGGGGAAACACCATATATTTT. Its translation is CASSQVRAGGNTIYF.

This chain links TRBV7-9 with TRBJ1-1; TRBD1 is a possible D gene (5 bases). V was shortened by 5 bases and J by 4 bases, with 11 bases between the two germline ends. The CDR3 is made up of 13 amino acids. The V gene's germline CDR1 is SEHNR and CDR2 FQNEAQ (reference sequence). Here the CDR3 DNA reads TGTGCCAGCAGCGCCCAGGGTCCCACTGAAGCTTTCTTT. It encodes CASSAQGPTEAFF.

The V call is TRBV11-2, the J call TRBJ1-2, with D perhaps matching TRBD1 (6 bases). Germline assignment: CDR1 SGHAT and CDR2 FQNNGV. The CDR3 is 14 residues long. V lost 5 bases and J 8 bases, leaving 18 bases between the germline ends. CDR3 sequence: CASSREGGSYGYTF. In DNA form, the CDR3 reads TGTGCCAGCAGCAGGGAGGGGGGTAGTTACGGCTACACCTTC. Supplemented by reference TRBV11-2 and TRBJ1-2, the full variable domain reads EAGVAQSPRYKIIEKRQSVAFWCNPISGHATLYWYQQILGQGPKLLIQFQNNGVVDDSQLPKDRFSAERLKGVDSTLKIQPAKLEDSAVYLCASSREGGSYGYTFGSGTRLTVV.

The table lists this clone with a count of one. The chain joins TRBV27 to TRBJ1-6, with D possibly TRBD1 on 6 matching bases. The CDR3 runs 16 residues. V was trimmed by 5 bases and J by 4 bases, leaving 15 bases between them. Germline CDR1 MNHEY, CDR2 SMNVEV (reference sequence). DNA for the CDR3: TGTGCCAGCAGTCCCCCAACAGGGAATTATAATTCACCCCTCCACTTT. It specifies CASSPPTGNYNSPLHF.

The V and J genes are TRBV20-1 and TRBJ1-2; possible D gene TRBD1, 5 bases. In germline, CDR1 is DFQATT, CDR2 SNEGSKA (reference sequence). The germline V and J ends were trimmed by 3 bases and 2 bases, with 13 bases remaining between them. The CDR3 length is 14 residues. CDR3 DNA sequence: TGCAGTGCTAGTGGGGACGGACAAAACTATGGCTACACCTTC. Residues: CSASGDGQNYGYTF.

V usage is TRBV19 and J usage is TRBJ2-3; 9 nucleotides align to TRBD2. CDR1 and CDR2 from the germline V gene are LNHDA and SQIVND (reference sequence). Trimming took 7 bases from V and 5 from J; bases not matched to a gene: 13. The CDR3 runs to 16 residues. This chain's CDR3 is CASTSWRGGLGDTQYF. The CDR3 DNA follows: TGTGCCAGTACCTCCTGGCGGGGGGGCCTTGGAGATACGCAGTATTTT.

CDR3 DNA: TGTGCCAGCAGTTTAGGGGAAAAACTGTTTTTT. This encodes CASSLGEKLFF. V is TRBV27 and J is TRBJ1-4, with D uncertain. In germline, CDR1 is MNHEY, CDR2 SMNVEV (reference sequence). The V gene lost 2 bases and the J gene lost 8 bases, with 3 bases spanning the gap. This CDR3 is 11 amino acids long.

A single count supports this clone. This chain connects TRBV4-3 to TRBJ1-6; D possibly corresponds to TRBD1 (6 bases). The V end lost 0 bases, the J end lost 8 bases, and 11 bases lay between the germline ends. In germline, CDR1 is LGHNA, CDR2 YSLEER. The CDR3 extends over 15 amino acids. As DNA, the CDR3 is TGCGCCAGCAGCCAAGATACAGGGATCTATTCACCCCTCCACTTT. As protein: CASSQDTGIYSPLHF.

The gene calls are TRBV18 and TRBJ2-2; D is unresolved. Germline CDR1 is KGHSH and CDR2 is LQKENI. The length of the CDR3 is 14 residues. V was trimmed by 2 bases and J by 1 base, leaving 5 bases between them. CDR3 region: CASSPIENTGELFF. CDR3 DNA: TGTGCCAGCTCACCAATCGAGAACACCGGGGAGCTGTTTTTT.

The chain combines TRBV29-1 with TRBJ1-3; D remains unclear. Germline V gene lookup returns CDR1 SQVTM and CDR2 ANQGSEA. The CDR3 covers 15 residues. V dropped 5 bases and J dropped 3 bases, with 17 bases sitting between them. CDR3 coding DNA: TGCAGCGTTAAGGGCCGGGAGAAAGGTGGAAACACCATATATTTT. Translated: CSVKGREKGGNTIYF. Filled out from reference TRBV29-1 and TRBJ1-3, the complete variable domain reads SAVISQKPSRDICQRGTSLTIQCQVDSQVTMMFWYRQQPGQSLTLIATANQGSEATYESGFVIDKFPISRPNLTFSTLTVSNMSPEDSSIYLCSVKGREKGGNTIYFGEGSWLTVV.

In this sample, this clone turned up a few times. This chain joins TRBV11-1 and TRBJ2-3; D possibly uses TRBD1 or TRBD2 (5 bases each). Trimming shortened V by 6 bases and J by 4 bases, and 14 bases separated the two germline ends. The CDR3 totals 14 residues. Per germline, CDR1 SGHAT and CDR2 FQDESV (reference sequence). The CDR3, as DNA: TGTGCCAGCAGTAAGAGGGGTAACTCAGATACGCAGTATTTT. Encoded protein: CASSKRGNSDTQYF.

The chain uses TRBV5-6 and TRBJ2-4; 7 bases are a match to TRBD2. CDR3 length equals 14 residues. Losses at the gene ends were 2 bases for V and 2 bases for J; bases not matched to a gene: 1. Germline CDR1 and CDR2: SGHDT and YYEEEE. CDR3 loop: CASSFGGSKNIQYF. In DNA, the CDR3 is TGTGCCAGCAGCTTCGGGGGGTCCAAAAACATTCAGTACTTC.

The chain combines TRBV2 with TRBJ1-1; D unclear. Germline V gene sequence: CDR1 SNHLY, CDR2 FYNNEI. Trimming removed 4 bases at V and 5 bases at J, with 14 bases between. The CDR3 has 14 amino acids. CDR3 bases: TGTGCCAGCAGTGTTCTCTGGGGTGCGACTGAAGCTTTCTTT. Amino acid sequence: CASSVLWGATEAFF. Based on the CDR3 plus reference TRBV2 and TRBJ1-1, the full variable domain is EPEVTQTPSHQVTQMGQEVILRCVPISNHLYFYWYRQILGQKVEFLVSFYNNEISEKSEIFDDQFSVERPDGSNFTLKIRSTKLEDSAMYFCASSVLWGATEAFFGQGTRLTVV.

A single count supports this clone. The genes are TRBV28 and TRBJ1-3; the match to TRBD1 covers 10 bases. V gave up 2 bases and J gave up 1 base; unmatched junction bases: 2. This CDR3 is built from 16 residues. CDR1 and CDR2 (germline): MDHEN, SYDVKM. The CDR3 DNA is TGTGCCAGCAGTTTAATGGGACAGGGGTCTGGAAACACCATATATTTT. Amino acid sequence: CASSLMGQGSGNTIYF.